This T cell receptor beta chain was recovered during a study of cytomegalovirus exposure and HLA in healthy donors. The CDR3 runs 15 residues. Trimming left V 1 base short and J 7 bases short, with 14 bases between. CDR1 PRHDT and CDR2 FYEKMQ come from the germline V gene (reference sequence). The PCR was carried out with 60 Vbeta primers and 13 Jbeta primers. Method: immunoSEQ multiplex PCR; TCRdb's copy keeps in-frame clones and lacks some. The repertoire includes about 150,000 clones, about 80% of them detected once, and more than 10% sits in the top ten. V and J are TRBV13 and TRBJ2-1; D may be TRBD2 (6 bases). The sequence derives from a man aged 35 to 55 in good health and CMV-seropositive. Specimen: PBMCs. The DNA of the CDR3 is TGTGCCAGCAGCTTAGCCCCTTATGGGGGGAATGAGCAGTTCTTC. This codes for CASSLAPYGGNEQFF.